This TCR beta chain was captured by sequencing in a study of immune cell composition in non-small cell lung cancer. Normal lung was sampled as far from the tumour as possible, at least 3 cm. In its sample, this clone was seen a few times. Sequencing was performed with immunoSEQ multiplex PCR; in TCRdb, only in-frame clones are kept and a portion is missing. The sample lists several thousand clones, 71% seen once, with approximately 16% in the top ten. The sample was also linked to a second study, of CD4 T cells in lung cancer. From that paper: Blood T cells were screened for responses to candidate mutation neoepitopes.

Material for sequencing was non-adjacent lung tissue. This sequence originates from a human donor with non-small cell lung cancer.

Here the CDR3 reads CASSLVPPSENTGELFF. The CDR3 DNA reads as TGTGCCAGCAGCTTAGTCCCCCCTAGCGAGAACACCGGGGAGCTGTTTTTT. V usage is TRBV7-8 and J usage is TRBJ2-2; tentatively, D is TRBD2 (6 bases). The ends were cut back, 1 base at V and 1 base at J, with 13 bases in the middle. Germline loops: CDR1 SGHVS, CDR2 FQNEAQ. The CDR3 runs 17 residues. Variable domain in full (rest from reference TRBV7-8 and TRBJ2-2): GAGVSQSPRYKVAKRGQDVALRCDPISGHVSLFWYQQALGQGPEFLTYFQNEAQLDKSGLPSDRFFAERPEGSVSTLKIQRTQQEDSAVYLCASSLVPPSENTGELFFGEGSRLTVL.